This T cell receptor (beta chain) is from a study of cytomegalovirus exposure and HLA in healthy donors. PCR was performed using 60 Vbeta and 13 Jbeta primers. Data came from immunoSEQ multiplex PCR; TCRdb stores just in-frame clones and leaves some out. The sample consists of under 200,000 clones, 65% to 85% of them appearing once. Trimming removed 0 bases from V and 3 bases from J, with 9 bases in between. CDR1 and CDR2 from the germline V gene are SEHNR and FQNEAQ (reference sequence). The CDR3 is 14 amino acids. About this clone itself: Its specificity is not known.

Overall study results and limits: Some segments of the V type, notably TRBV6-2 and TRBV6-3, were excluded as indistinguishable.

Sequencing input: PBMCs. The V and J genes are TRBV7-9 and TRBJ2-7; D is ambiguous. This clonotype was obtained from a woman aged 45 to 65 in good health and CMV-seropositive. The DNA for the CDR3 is TGTGCCAGCAGCTTAGCCGGCGGCTACTACGAGCAGTACTTC. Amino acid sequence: CASSLAGGYYEQYF.